The clone carrying this T cell receptor (beta chain) was counted ten times or more. Antigen unknown. The data belong to a study of T cell clones after liver transplantation. Study at large: Tolerant meant at least one year fully off immunosuppression without liver enzymes above twice normal. Draws occurred before transplant, before withdrawal, and after complete or failed withdrawal. Study-level results: Donor-reactive sequences fell more than third party-reactive ones, suggesting partial deletion.

TCRdb's table, derived via immunoSEQ multiplex PCR, lists solely in-frame clones and lacks some. Found here are 60,000 or so clones, over 70% of them singletons; the top ten hold over 12%. Looked up from germline, CDR1 is SNHLY and CDR2 is FYNNEI. This CDR3 contains 14 residues. The V end lost 1 base, the J end lost 7 bases, and 8 bases lay between the germline ends. CD3+CD4+ and CD3+CD8+ cells were FACS-sorted from thawed unstimulated PBMCs. This sequence was found in a human donor who received a liver transplant. Sequences were derived from CD4+ T cells from blood, sampled before liver transplant. This chain joins TRBV2 and TRBJ1-6; a possible D gene is TRBD1 (5 bases). The DNA for the CDR3 is TGTGCCAGCAGTGAAGGACAGTGGAATTCACCCCTCCACTTT. Amino acid sequence: CASSEGQWNSPLHF. Based on the CDR3 plus reference TRBV2 and TRBJ1-6, the full variable domain is EPEVTQTPSHQVTQMGQEVILRCVPISNHLYFYWYRQILGQKVEFLVSFYNNEISEKSEIFDDQFSVERPDGSNFTLKIRSTKLEDSAMYFCASSEGQWNSPLHFGNGTRLTVT.